Following are 22 T cell receptor beta chains from one sample sequenced in a study of vaccination effects on CD4 cells after COVID-19. Investigators separated out CD4+ T cells once around 10 days of culture had passed. Each participant was administered two doses of either the BNT162b2 or the mRNA-1273 vaccine. The antigens these receptors bind are not known. TCRdb's copy holds only in-frame clones and misses some; the assay was immunoSEQ multiplex PCR. The profile shows tens of thousands of clones, around 80% of them singletons. Sequenced material: CD4+ T cells from PBMCs cultured without peptide, taken after COVID-19 vaccination. All receptors come from a human donor who received a COVID-19 vaccine.

The CDR3 region has the DNA TGTGCCAGCAGCTTATGGACAGGGGCGGGCAATCAGCCCCAGCATTTT. It specifies CASSLWTGAGNQPQHF. The chain couples TRBV7-2 to TRBJ1-5; 9 bases match TRBD1. This CDR3 has 16 amino acids. V trimming: 2 bases; J trimming: 2 bases; junction bases outside the gene matches: 4. The V gene's germline CDR1 is SGHTA and CDR2 FQGNSA.

The DNA for the CDR3 is TGTGCCAGCAGCTATACCGGGACAGTTGGAAACACCATATATTTT. Protein: CASSYTGTVGNTIYF. This sequence joins TRBV7-9 and TRBJ1-3; 7 bases line up with TRBD1. The CDR3 contains 15 residues. Germline CDR1 reads SEHNR; CDR2 reads FQNEAQ (reference sequence). Trimming removed 4 bases from V and 3 bases from J; junction bases left unmatched: 6. Full variable domain (remainder filled in from reference TRBV7-9 and TRBJ1-3): DTGVSQNPRHKITKRGQNVTFRCDPISEHNRLYWYRQTLGQGPEFLTYFQNEAQLEKSRLLSDRFSAERPKGSFSTLEIQRTEQGDSAMYLCASSYTGTVGNTIYFGEGSWLTVV.

The chain carries TRBV6-4 and TRBJ1-6; D perhaps matches TRBD1 (6 bases). V was trimmed by 5 bases and J by 7 bases, leaving 15 bases between them. Germline-derived CDR1 and CDR2 are MRHNA and SNTAGT. This CDR3 is built from 15 residues. As DNA, the CDR3 is TGTGCCAGCAGTCGGATACAGGGCCCAAATTCACCCCTCCACTTT. Its translation is CASSRIQGPNSPLHF.

V is TRBV3-1 (or the pseudogene TRBV3-2) and J is TRBJ2-7; weak D call: TRBD1 (5 bases). Germline CDR1 reads LGHDT; CDR2 reads YNNKEL (reference sequence). Deletions cut 5 bases from V and 6 bases from J, with 11 bases between. The CDR3 is 12 residues long. CDR3 in amino acids: CASSLGQGEQYV. The CDR3, as DNA: TGTGCCAGCAGCTTAGGGCAGGGCGAGCAGTACGTC.

The chain joins TRBV7-9 to TRBJ2-3, with 7 bases fitting TRBD2. Looked up from germline, CDR1 is SEHNR and CDR2 is FQNEAQ (reference sequence). Unmatched junction bases numbered 5, after V lost 2 bases and J lost 0 bases. The CDR3 totals 16 residues. The CDR3 is CASSLPSGTSTDTQYF. The CDR3 nucleotides read TGTGCCAGCAGCTTACCCAGCGGGACTAGCACAGATACGCAGTATTTT.

This rearrangement joins TRBV28 to TRBJ2-1, with 7 bases fitting TRBD2. CDR3 length: 14 amino acids. V trimming: 2 bases; J trimming: 10 bases; junction bases outside the gene matches: 8. The germline CDR1 and CDR2 sequences are MDHEN and SYDVKM. The chain's CDR3 is CASSLRFSGLEQFF. Here the CDR3 DNA reads TGTGCCAGCAGTTTACGCTTTAGCGGGTTGGAGCAGTTCTTC.

The V and J genes are TRBV2 and TRBJ1-5, with 8 bases that match TRBD1. The ends lost 7 bases at V and 3 bases at J; junction bases unmatched: 5. This CDR3 is built from 14 residues. Germline values: CDR1 SNHLY, CDR2 FYNNEI. CDR3 DNA sequence: TGTGCCAGCACTGGACAGGGAGACAATCAGCCCCAGCATTTT. Translating it yields CASTGQGDNQPQHF.

The gene calls are TRBV11-2 and TRBJ1-6; 9 nucleotides agree with TRBD1. Germline loops: CDR1 SGHAT, CDR2 FQNNGV. The CDR3 has 16 amino acids. V lost 5 bases, J lost 7 bases, and 9 bases stayed unmatched. CDR3 in amino acids: CASSPPRTGDNSPLHF. The CDR3 bases are TGTGCCAGCAGCCCGCCGAGGACAGGGGACAATTCACCCCTCCACTTT.

The chain links TRBV28 to TRBJ2-7; 7 nucleotides agree with TRBD1. Per the germline V gene, CDR1 is MDHEN and CDR2 is SYDVKM. The CDR3 has 15 residues. The junction had 10 bases not matched to a gene; V was cut back by 5 bases and J by 3 bases. The CDR3 DNA is TGTGCCAGCAGTCGAGCCGGGACAGCACACTACGAGCAGTACGTC. It yields the protein CASSRAGTAHYEQYV.

This sequence joins TRBV24-1 and TRBJ1-4; a possible D gene is TRBD1 (5 bases). Trimming took off 2 bases at V and 8 bases at J, with 11 bases between the two ends. The germline V gene encodes CDR1 KGHDR and CDR2 SFDVKD. The CDR3 runs 14 residues. The CDR3: CATSDSQAGEKLFF. Here the CDR3 DNA reads TGTGCCACCAGTGATTCACAGGCGGGAGAAAAACTGTTTTTT.

The rearrangement joins TRBV5-4 to TRBJ2-5, with TRBD1 identical over 12 bases. V was pared by 4 bases and J by 5 bases, with 9 bases of the junction left unmatched. Germline CDR1 SGHNT, CDR2 YYREEE (reference sequence). This CDR3 comprises 16 residues. The CDR3 bases are TGTGCCAGCAGCGTCCGGGGACAGGGGGCCGGCGAGACCCAGTACTTC. Translation gives CASSVRGQGAGETQYF. Filled out from reference TRBV5-4 and TRBJ2-5, the complete variable domain reads ETGVTQSPTHLIKTRGQQVTLRCSSQSGHNTVSWYQQALGQGPQFIFQYYREEENGRGNFPPRFSGLQFPNYSSELNVNALELDDSALYLCASSVRGQGAGETQYFGPGTRLLVL.

The rearrangement uses TRBV28 and TRBJ1-5; 8 bases map to TRBD1. J lost 5 bases, V lost 5 bases, and 5 bases had no gene match. The V gene's germline CDR1 is MDHEN and CDR2 SYDVKM. The CDR3 is 14 residues long. The CDR3 bases are TGTGCCAGCAGTGCGGACAGGGACTATCAGCCCCAGCATTTT. Protein sequence: CASSADRDYQPQHF. Filled out from reference TRBV28 and TRBJ1-5, the complete variable domain reads DVKVTQSSRYLVKRTGEKVFLECVQDMDHENMFWYRQDPGLGLRLIYFSYDVKMKEKGDIPEGYSVSREKKERFSLILESASTNQTSMYLCASSADRDYQPQHFGDGTRLSIL.

This clone was observed a single time. CDR3 loop: CASSLTPGFTEAFF. The CDR3 bases are TGTGCCAGCAGCTTAACTCCAGGGTTTACTGAAGCTTTCTTT. The chain combines TRBV7-3 with TRBJ1-1, with TRBD1 as a possible D gene (5 bases). The CDR3 length is 14 residues. Germline assignment: CDR1 SGHTA and CDR2 FQGTGA. Trimming shortened V by 0 bases and J by 5 bases, and 10 bases separated the two germline ends.

This chain joins TRBV18 and TRBJ2-7, with 8 positions matching TRBD1. With V trimmed by 5 bases and J by 1 base, 10 bases remained unmatched. Germline CDR1 and CDR2: KGHSH and LQKENI. This CDR3 is built from 16 residues. The CDR3 bases are TGTGCCAGCTCAACACAGGACAGGGCTTTGTCCTACGAGCAGTACGTC. Protein sequence: CASSTQDRALSYEQYV.

The CDR3 region has the DNA TGTGCCAGCAGACCCAGGGGGCCCAAGATTCCCTCCTACGAGCAGTACGTC. Amino acids: CASRPRGPKIPSYEQYV. The V gene is TRBV21-1, the J gene TRBJ2-7; TRBD1 reflects the table's D call only, with no check against the DNA. TRBV21-1 is a pseudogene. This CDR3 is 17 amino acids long.

The chain recombines TRBV24-1 with TRBJ2-1; 7 positions match TRBD2. V dropped 4 bases and J dropped 0; count of bases not matched to a gene: 5. CDR3 length equals 16 residues. Looked up from germline, CDR1 is KGHDR and CDR2 is SFDVKD. The CDR3 DNA reads TGTGCCACCAGTGACCCTAGCGGTTACTCCTACAATGAGCAGTTCTTC. Protein product: CATSDPSGYSYNEQFF.

This clone was picked up a small number of times. The chain has TRBV15 and TRBJ2-6; no reliable D call. V shed 0 bases and J shed 0 bases, with 9 bases lying between them. Looked up from germline, CDR1 is LNHNV and CDR2 is YYDKDF (reference sequence). CDR3 length: 17 residues. CDR3 sequence reads: CATSRDPPNSGANVLTF. The CDR3 DNA reads TGTGCCACCAGCAGAGATCCCCCGAACTCTGGGGCCAACGTCCTGACTTTC.

This clone is a singleton in its sample. V gene TRBV3-1 (or the pseudogene TRBV3-2) combines with J gene TRBJ2-5; D is unresolved. Germline CDR1 is LGHDT and CDR2 is YNNKEL (reference sequence). Trimming took off 4 bases at V and 4 bases at J, with 13 bases between the two ends. This CDR3 contains 14 residues. The CDR3 DNA reads as TGTGCCAGCAGCCCTACGGGCATCCCAGAGACCCAGTACTTC. Its translation is CASSPTGIPETQYF.

The chain couples TRBV28 to TRBJ1-6, with a possible D match to TRBD1 (5 bases). V lost 5 bases and J lost 9, with 17 bases in between. The CDR3 runs to 15 residues. Per germline, CDR1 MDHEN and CDR2 SYDVKM. The CDR3 sequence: CASSLAGHRGSPLHF. The CDR3 DNA reads TGTGCCAGCAGTCTCGCCGGACATCGTGGTTCACCCCTCCACTTT.

The V gene is TRBV3-1 (or the pseudogene TRBV3-2), the J gene TRBJ1-5, with D perhaps TRBD1 (5 bases). The germline CDR1 and CDR2 sequences are LGHDT and YNNKEL (reference sequence). Trimming left V 6 bases short and J 4 bases short, with 16 bases between. The CDR3 covers 15 residues. This chain's CDR3 is CASSSRAKGNQPQHF. As DNA, the CDR3 is TGTGCCAGCAGTAGCCGGGCCAAGGGGAATCAGCCCCAGCATTTT.

This clone was counted a single time. V usage is TRBV7-2 and J usage is TRBJ1-1; D unresolved. CDR1 and CDR2 from the germline V gene are SGHTA and FQGNSA. This CDR3 spans 15 amino acids. Trimming removed 3 bases at V and 4 bases at J, with 15 bases between. The CDR3 region is CASSFISAQVTEAFF. The CDR3 DNA is TGTGCCAGCAGCTTCATCAGTGCTCAGGTCACTGAAGCTTTCTTT.

The chain couples TRBV5-5 to TRBJ2-1; 8 bases fit TRBD2. The CDR3 has 14 residues. Germline CDR1 and CDR2: SGHKS and YYEKEE (reference sequence). Trimming took 4 bases from V and 7 from J; bases not matched to a gene: 7. CDR3 DNA sequence: TGTGCCAGCAGCCGCACGGGACTAGTAAATGAGCAGTTCTTC. It encodes CASSRTGLVNEQFF.